Following are 20 T cell receptor beta chains from one sample sequenced in a study of identical twins. TCRdb reprocessed the 5' RACE reads via MiXCR and lists one record per CDR3 protein. This sample has around 290,000 distinct CDR3 sequences, with over 8.5% found just once. This same sample was also taken into another study, of yellow fever vaccine responses in identical twins.

Specimen: CD8+ T cells sorted from blood. The receptors here all came from a young woman in good health.

This clonotype was picked up many times. The chain uses TRBV27 and TRBJ2-7; D is perhaps TRBD1 or TRBD2 (5 bases each). Per the germline V gene, CDR1 is MNHEY and CDR2 is SMNVEV (reference sequence). The length of the CDR3 is 13 residues. The V and J ends lost 2 bases and 8 bases respectively, with 13 bases between them. CDR3 residues: CASSLGSLGQQYF. The CDR3 coding sequence is TGTGCCAGCAGTTTAGGTTCATTGGGACAGCAGTACTTC.

The chain joins TRBV4-3 to TRBJ2-5; D perhaps matches TRBD1 (6 bases). V dropped 0 bases and J dropped 5 bases, with 13 bases sitting between them. The CDR3 contains 15 residues. Germline V lookup: CDR1 LGHNA, CDR2 YSLEER. The CDR3 DNA reads TGCGCCAGCAGCCAAGACCCCACTAGGGGGGAGACCCAGTACTTC. This sequence encodes CASSQDPTRGETQYF.

This clonotype was counted only a few times. The chain is built from TRBV9 and TRBJ2-3; D gene ambiguous. V was trimmed by 10 bases and J by 4 bases, leaving 1 base between them. This CDR3 region has 8 residues. In germline, CDR1 is SGDLS, CDR2 YYNGEE. CDR3 residues: CAADTQYF. CDR3 DNA: TGTGCCGCAGATACGCAGTATTTT. The variable domain in full, completed from reference TRBV9 and TRBJ2-3, reads DSGVTQTPKHLITATGQRVTLRCSPRSGDLSVYWYQQSLDQGLQFLIQYYNGEERAKGNILERFSAQQFPDLHSELNLSSLELGDSALYFCAADTQYFGPGTRLTVL.

There are a few counts of this clonotype. V and J are TRBV12-3 or TRBV12-4 and TRBJ2-5; possible D gene TRBD2, 5 bases. Trimming took off 7 bases at V and 1 base at J, with 13 bases between the two ends. The CDR3 sequence is 14 residues long. The CDR3 DNA reads TGTGCCAGCATTACCAGCGGTGTCCAAGAGACCCAGTACTTC. Protein: CASITSGVQETQYF.

This clonotype was counted at least ten times. The genes are TRBV6-2 or TRBV6-3 and TRBJ2-7; D gene unclear. The ends were cut back, 5 bases at V and 3 bases at J, with 5 bases in the middle. CDR3 length equals 11 residues. CDR1 and CDR2 from the germline V gene are MNHEY and SVGEGT. The CDR3: CASSPYYEQYF. CDR3 nucleotide sequence: TGTGCCAGCAGTCCATACTACGAGCAGTACTTC.

This clonotype was counted many times. CDR3 region: CASSERDGQETQYF. Here the CDR3 DNA reads TGTGCCAGCAGTGAACGGGACGGGCAAGAGACCCAGTACTTC. The chain employs TRBV2 and TRBJ2-5; D assignment may be TRBD1 or TRBD2 (5 bases each). The CDR3 sequence is 14 residues long. Looked up from germline, CDR1 is SNHLY and CDR2 is FYNNEI. V lost 2 bases to trimming and J lost 2 bases, with 9 bases between them.

This clonotype was seen ten or more times. V gene TRBV11-2 combines with J gene TRBJ2-3, with TRBD2 matching over 7 bases. Germline assignment: CDR1 SGHAT and CDR2 FQNNGV. The CDR3 is 18 amino acids. V was clipped by 1 base and J by 0 bases; unmatched bases: 10. CDR3 DNA sequence: TGTGCCAGCAGCTTAGTAACGGGGGGAGATAAAAGCACAGATACGCAGTATTTT. It is translated as CASSLVTGGDKSTDTQYF.

The V and J genes are TRBV6-5 and TRBJ2-2; D is unresolved. With 4 bases removed from V and 1 base from J, the gap between germline ends came to 10 bases. CDR3 size: 15 residues. The germline V gene encodes CDR1 MNHEY and CDR2 SVGAGI. Here the CDR3 reads CASSSLDVNTGELFF. The CDR3 DNA is TGTGCCAGCAGTTCCCTTGACGTGAACACCGGGGAGCTGTTTTTT.

In this sample, this clonotype turned up a few times. The V gene is TRBV6-1, the J gene TRBJ2-1; TRBD1 is a possible D gene (5 bases). The germline CDR1 and CDR2 sequences are MNHNS and SASEGT. V was trimmed by 9 bases and J by 8 bases, leaving 17 bases between them. The CDR3 has 13 amino acids. DNA for the CDR3: TGTGCCAGTAGGGGCCAAAATTCATATGAGCAGTTCTTC. This translates into CASRGQNSYEQFF.

Remarks on this clonotype: With a much larger clone just one base away, this may be a read error. J is TRBJ2-3 and V is TRBV5-1; a possible D gene is TRBD2 (5 bases). Looked up from germline, CDR1 is SGHRS and CDR2 is YFSETQ. The CDR3 length is 12 residues. This CDR3 reads CASRASTNTQYF. CDR3 DNA: TGCGCCAGCAGAGCTAGCACAAATACGCAGTATTTT.

The chain combines TRBV6-5 with TRBJ2-7; 8 nucleotides align to TRBD1. Germline trimming cut 2 bases from V and 7 bases from J; bases unmatched to any gene: 7. The CDR3 loop spans 14 amino acids. The V gene's germline CDR1 is MNHEY and CDR2 SVGAGI. This CDR3 reads CASSYVTGEREQYF. Here the CDR3 DNA reads TGTGCCAGCAGTTACGTGACAGGGGAGAGGGAGCAGTACTTC.

This clonotype appeared many times. The J gene is TRBJ1-1, the V gene TRBV7-9; D is undetermined. This CDR3 comprises 12 residues. With 2 bases removed from V and 3 bases from J, the gap between germline ends came to 4 bases. In germline, CDR1 is SEHNR, CDR2 FQNEAQ (reference sequence). The CDR3 nucleotides are TGTGCCAGCAGCTTAATCTACACTGAAGCTTTCTTT. This translates into CASSLIYTEAFF.

The chain couples TRBV27 to TRBJ2-3; 7 nucleotides agree with TRBD2. CDR1 and CDR2 from the germline V gene are MNHEY and SMNVEV (reference sequence). The CDR3 extends over 15 amino acids. The junction had 13 bases not matched to a gene; V was cut back by 5 bases and J by 8 bases. The CDR3 bases are TGTGCCAGCAGTGACCGGGGGGAGCCGGGTGGTACGCAGTATTTT. Residues: CASSDRGEPGGTQYF.

Many counts were recorded for this clonotype. The J gene is TRBJ2-7, the V gene TRBV12-3 or TRBV12-4; the D is unclear. CDR3 length: 13 residues. The V and J ends lost 3 bases and 2 bases respectively, with 8 bases between them. The CDR3 spells CASSFDGPYEQYF. CDR3 DNA: TGTGCCAGCAGTTTCGACGGCCCCTACGAGCAGTACTTC.

The chain is built from TRBV12-3 or TRBV12-4 and TRBJ2-2, with 8 bases identical to TRBD2. The CDR3 contains 16 residues. The V and J ends lost 2 bases and 4 bases, in that order; junction bases with no gene match: 6. The CDR3 here is CASSLLAGGSTGELFF. The DNA of the CDR3 is TGTGCCAGCAGTTTACTGGCGGGGGGTTCCACCGGGGAGCTGTTTTTT.

The chain links TRBV7-9 to TRBJ2-7, with TRBD1 matching 10 bases. The CDR3 consists of 14 residues. Germline assignment: CDR1 SEHNR and CDR2 FQNEAQ (reference sequence). J was trimmed by 3 bases and V by 7 bases; bases with no gene match: 6. In DNA, the CDR3 is TGTGCCAGCACCCCAGGACAGGGGGACTACGAGCAGTACTTC. It codes for CASTPGQGDYEQYF.

This clonotype was seen a few times. This chain uses TRBV11-2 with TRBJ2-5; TRBD2 matches 9 bases. V dropped 5 bases and J dropped 2; count of bases not matched to a gene: 15. Germline V CDR1 and CDR2: SGHAT, FQNNGV. The CDR3 contains 18 residues. The CDR3 region has the DNA TGTGCCAGCAGCCTAAAAGCCTGGCTAGCGGGGTCTCAAGAGACCCAGTACTTC. This encodes CASSLKAWLAGSQETQYF.

Concerning this clonotype: With a much larger clone just one base away, this may be a read error. This rearrangement joins TRBV5-6 to TRBJ2-1; D could derive from TRBD1 or TRBD2 (5 bases each). The germline gives CDR1 SGHDT, CDR2 YYEEEE. V was trimmed by 2 bases and J by 9 bases, leaving 12 bases between them. This CDR3 spans 13 amino acids. This CDR3 reads CASSFGIGAEQFF. The CDR3 DNA reads TGTGCCAGCAGCTTCGGGATAGGGGCTGAGCAGTTCTTC.

The genes are TRBV27 and TRBJ2-4, with unresolved D. The CDR3 is made up of 15 amino acids. V shed 0 bases and J shed 1 base, with 7 bases lying between them. Per germline, CDR1 MNHEY and CDR2 SMNVEV (reference sequence). CDR3 sequence: CASSLSGRAKNIQYF. The CDR3 nucleotides are TGTGCCAGCAGTTTATCCGGGCGGGCCAAAAACATTCAGTACTTC.

A few counts support this clonotype. The chain carries TRBV7-9 and TRBJ2-7; D assignment may be TRBD1 or TRBD2 (5 bases each). The V end lost 1 base, the J end lost 6 bases, and 10 bases lay between the germline ends. The CDR3 has 13 residues. In germline, CDR1 is SEHNR, CDR2 FQNEAQ (reference sequence). The CDR3 loop reads CASSLGRDPEQYF. The CDR3 DNA reads as TGTGCCAGCAGCTTAGGCAGGGACCCCGAGCAGTACTTC.